The rows below give T cell receptor beta chains drawn from one sample of a study of T cell responses to AZD1222 COVID-19 vaccine. Clones were sequenced by immunoSEQ multiplex PCR, and TCRdb holds only the in-frame ones, with some missing. The data contain roughly 250,000 clones, roughly 93% of them singletons. This material consisted of peripheral blood, taken on day 0 of AZD1222 vaccination. The receptors come from an adult in good health. Each CDR3 is given with its conserved first and last residue. The D gene is left open where the match is weak. Part of the rows lack a size; the others show once, few, many or a class for expanded clones.

v_call: TRBV4-1
d_call: TRBD2
clone_size: -
j_call: TRBJ2-7
cdr3_nt: TGCGCCAGCAGCCAACGGGTGCTAGCGGGAGCCTTGCCCTACGAGCAGTACTTC
cdr3_aa: CASSQRVLAGALPYEQYF

v_call: TRBV18
d_call: -
clone_size: -
j_call: TRBJ1-1
cdr3_nt: TGTGCCAGCTCACCGGCCCGTTCGGGAACTGAAGCTTTCTTT
cdr3_aa: CASSPARSGTEAFF

v_call: TRBV7-2
d_call: -
clone_size: -
j_call: TRBJ2-7
cdr3_nt: TGTGCCAGCAGCTTAACTAGTCTCAACGACGAGCAGTACTTC
cdr3_aa: CASSLTSLNDEQYF

v_call: TRBV19
d_call: TRBD2
clone_size: once
j_call: TRBJ2-3
cdr3_nt: TGTGCCAGTAGTATCCTGGGACTAGCGGCGACAGATACGCAGTATTTT
cdr3_aa: CASSILGLAATDTQYF

v_call: TRBV19
d_call: -
clone_size: -
j_call: TRBJ2-1
cdr3_nt: TGTGCCAGTAGTATAGTAGGGGTGGGTAATGAGCAGTTCTTC
cdr3_aa: CASSIVGVGNEQFF

v_call: TRBV7-3
d_call: TRBD1
clone_size: -
j_call: TRBJ2-3
cdr3_nt: TGTGCCAGCAGCCTGGGACAGGGTCCCACAGATACGCAGTATTTT
cdr3_aa: CASSLGQGPTDTQYF

v_call: TRBV19
d_call: -
clone_size: -
j_call: TRBJ1-6
cdr3_nt: TGTGCCAGTAGTATAGTCCCGGACGGTTCACCCCTCCACTTT
cdr3_aa: CASSIVPDGSPLHF

v_call: TRBV20-1
d_call: TRBD1
clone_size: -
j_call: TRBJ2-5
cdr3_nt: TGCAGTGCTAGTGCCGGGACAGGGGTCCAAGAGACCCAGTACTTC
cdr3_aa: CSASAGTGVQETQYF

v_call: TRBV9
d_call: TRBD2
clone_size: -
j_call: TRBJ2-1
cdr3_nt: TGTGCCAGCAGCGCTAGCGGGAGCGGTTTCGATGAGCAGTTCTTC
cdr3_aa: CASSASGSGFDEQFF

v_call: TRBV5-5
d_call: TRBD1
clone_size: -
j_call: TRBJ1-5
cdr3_nt: TGTGCCAGCAGCCGGACAGGGTTAGGGATGGAGCCCCAGCATTTT
cdr3_aa: CASSRTGLGMEPQHF

v_call: TRBV27
d_call: -
clone_size: -
j_call: TRBJ1-5
cdr3_nt: TGTGCCAGCAGTTTACGACGGAGCAATCAGCCCCAGCATTTT
cdr3_aa: CASSLRRSNQPQHF

v_call: TRBV12-3/TRBV12-4
d_call: -
clone_size: -
j_call: TRBJ1-2
cdr3_nt: TGTGCCAGCACCTTTGGCACCTATGGCTACACCTTC
cdr3_aa: CASTFGTYGYTF

v_call: TRBV11-3
d_call: -
clone_size: -
j_call: TRBJ1-2
cdr3_nt: TGTGCCAGCAGCTTTGGAGGAAGCTATGGCTACACCTTC
cdr3_aa: CASSFGGSYGYTF

v_call: TRBV21-1
d_call: -
clone_size: -
j_call: TRBJ1-2
cdr3_nt: TGTAGCGGTTTGCGGGGCTACACCTTC
cdr3_aa: CSGLRGYTF

v_call: TRBV9
d_call: -
clone_size: -
j_call: TRBJ1-6
cdr3_nt: TGTGCCAGCAGCGTAACGGCAGCGTATAATTCACCCCTCCACTTT
cdr3_aa: CASSVTAAYNSPLHF

v_call: TRBV2
d_call: -
clone_size: -
j_call: TRBJ1-3
cdr3_nt: TGTGCCAGCAAGCCCGGGAACTCTGGAAACACCATATATTTT
cdr3_aa: CASKPGNSGNTIYF

v_call: TRBV6-5
d_call: -
clone_size: -
j_call: TRBJ2-7
cdr3_nt: TGTGCCAGCCGCCCCCCGAGCTCCTACGAGCAGTACTTC
cdr3_aa: CASRPPSSYEQYF

v_call: TRBV19
d_call: -
clone_size: -
j_call: TRBJ1-2
cdr3_nt: TGTGCCAGTAGTGTGACTAACTATGGCTACACCTTC
cdr3_aa: CASSVTNYGYTF

v_call: TRBV5-4
d_call: TRBD1
clone_size: -
j_call: TRBJ1-4
cdr3_nt: TGTGCCAGCAGATCCGGGACAGACATTAATGAAAAACTGTTTTTT
cdr3_aa: CASRSGTDINEKLFF

v_call: TRBV27
d_call: TRBD1
clone_size: -
j_call: TRBJ1-2
cdr3_nt: TGTGCCAGCAGGGGGACAGGGGGCGTTGGCTACACCTTC
cdr3_aa: CASRGTGGVGYTF

v_call: TRBV5-1
d_call: -
clone_size: -
j_call: TRBJ2-3
cdr3_nt: TGCGCCAGCAGCTTGGAGTCGGGGACCACAGATACGCAGTATTTT
cdr3_aa: CASSLESGTTDTQYF

v_call: TRBV18
d_call: TRBD2
clone_size: -
j_call: TRBJ2-7
cdr3_nt: TGTGCCAGCTCACCAAGGCGGGGGGGCCCCTACGAGCAGTACTTC
cdr3_aa: CASSPRRGGPYEQYF

v_call: TRBV27
d_call: -
clone_size: -
j_call: TRBJ2-2
cdr3_nt: TGTGCCAGCACGTGGACCCCGGTGGGCCCCGGGGAGCTGTTTTTT
cdr3_aa: CASTWTPVGPGELFF

v_call: TRBV10-1
d_call: TRBD2
clone_size: -
j_call: TRBJ2-7
cdr3_nt: TGCGCCAGCAGAGCGGGACGTCCGCCCTCCTACGAGCAGTACTTC
cdr3_aa: CASRAGRPPSYEQYF

v_call: TRBV7-2
d_call: -
clone_size: -
j_call: TRBJ2-3
cdr3_nt: TGTGCCAGCACGCGGGGTGGGGAGGCAGATACGCAGTATTTT
cdr3_aa: CASTRGGEADTQYF

v_call: TRBV5-1
d_call: -
clone_size: once
j_call: TRBJ1-1
cdr3_nt: TGCGCCAGCAGCCCAAATAACAGGGACGACACTGAAGCTTTCTTT
cdr3_aa: CASSPNNRDDTEAFF

v_call: TRBV5-1
d_call: TRBD1
clone_size: -
j_call: TRBJ2-1
cdr3_nt: TGCGCCAGCAGCTTAGAAACAGGGGGCGCGCAGTTCTTC
cdr3_aa: CASSLETGGAQFF

v_call: TRBV30
d_call: TRBD2
clone_size: -
j_call: TRBJ2-7
cdr3_nt: TGTGCCTGGTCCAGCGGGAGAGTTAAGTACTTC
cdr3_aa: CAWSSGRVKYF

v_call: TRBV5-1
d_call: -
clone_size: -
j_call: TRBJ2-5
cdr3_nt: TGCGCCAGCAGCTTGTTAGCTTCTGAGACCCAGTACTTC
cdr3_aa: CASSLLASETQYF

v_call: TRBV6-1
d_call: TRBD1
clone_size: few
j_call: TRBJ2-7
cdr3_nt: TGTGCCAGCAGTGAAAGACAGGGGGTGAACCGCTACGAGCAGTACTTC
cdr3_aa: CASSERQGVNRYEQYF

v_call: TRBV9
d_call: TRBD1
clone_size: -
j_call: TRBJ2-7
cdr3_nt: TGTGCCAGCAGCCCGCGGACAGGGGGCTTCTACGAGCAGTACTTC
cdr3_aa: CASSPRTGGFYEQYF